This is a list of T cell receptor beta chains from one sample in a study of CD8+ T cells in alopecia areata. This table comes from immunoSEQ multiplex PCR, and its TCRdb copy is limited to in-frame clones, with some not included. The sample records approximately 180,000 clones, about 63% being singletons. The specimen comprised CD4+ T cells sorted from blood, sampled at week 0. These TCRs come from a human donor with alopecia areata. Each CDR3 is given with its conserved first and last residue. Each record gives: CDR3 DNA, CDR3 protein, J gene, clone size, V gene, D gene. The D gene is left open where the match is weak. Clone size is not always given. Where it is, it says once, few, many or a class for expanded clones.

cdr3_nt: TGCGCCAGCAGCTTGGGTTCCTCCTCCTACAATGAGCAGTTCTTC; cdr3_aa: CASSLGSSSYNEQFF; j_call: TRBJ2-1; clone_size: -; v_call: TRBV5-1; d_call: -
cdr3_nt: TGTGCCAGCAGTCTCGCCGGGACAACATACACAGATACGCAGTATTTT; cdr3_aa: CASSLAGTTYTDTQYF; j_call: TRBJ2-3; clone_size: -; v_call: TRBV25-1; d_call: -
cdr3_nt: TGTGCCTCTGCGGGACAGGGGCCCACTGGGTATGGCTACACCTTC; cdr3_aa: CASAGQGPTGYGYTF; j_call: TRBJ1-2; clone_size: -; v_call: TRBV28; d_call: TRBD1
cdr3_nt: TGTGCCAGCAGCATACAGGGTAGGGGCACTGAAGCTTTCTTT; cdr3_aa: CASSIQGRGTEAFF; j_call: TRBJ1-1; clone_size: few; v_call: TRBV7-9; d_call: -
cdr3_nt: TGTGCCTGGAGTCCACAGGATTCACCCCTCCACTTT; cdr3_aa: CAWSPQDSPLHF; j_call: TRBJ1-6; clone_size: -; v_call: TRBV30; d_call: -
cdr3_nt: TGCAGCGTTGATGGGCGGGGGTCACTGGAGACCCAGTACTTC; cdr3_aa: CSVDGRGSLETQYF; j_call: TRBJ2-5; clone_size: -; v_call: TRBV29-1; d_call: TRBD2
cdr3_nt: TGCAGCGTTGAATTGGGACAGGTCGGGGGGGAGCAGTACTTC; cdr3_aa: CSVELGQVGGEQYF; j_call: TRBJ2-7; clone_size: few; v_call: TRBV29-1; d_call: -
cdr3_nt: TGCGCCAGCAGCCAAGATGGTGTTGGCCGAACAAGGGCCCAGCATTTT; cdr3_aa: CASSQDGVGRTRAQHF; j_call: TRBJ1-5; clone_size: -; v_call: TRBV4-1; d_call: -
cdr3_nt: TGCAGCGTTGAAGTGGGCCCGAGTCCCAAAAAGCAGTTCTTC; cdr3_aa: CSVEVGPSPKKQFF; j_call: TRBJ2-1; clone_size: -; v_call: TRBV29-1; d_call: -
cdr3_nt: TGTGCCAGCAGCTCTGGGGGGTTGGACTACGAGCAGTACTTC; cdr3_aa: CASSSGGLDYEQYF; j_call: TRBJ2-7; clone_size: few; v_call: TRBV11-3; d_call: -
cdr3_nt: TGTGCCAGCCTGGGACAGGGAGAAGGCTACACCTTC; cdr3_aa: CASLGQGEGYTF; j_call: TRBJ1-2; clone_size: -; v_call: TRBV9; d_call: TRBD1
cdr3_nt: TGTGCCAGCAGACCGGGACCGTGGGAGACCCAGTACTTC; cdr3_aa: CASRPGPWETQYF; j_call: TRBJ2-5; clone_size: -; v_call: TRBV6-5; d_call: -
cdr3_nt: TGTGCCAGCAGCGCTCCAGAAAACTATGGCTACACCTTC; cdr3_aa: CASSAPENYGYTF; j_call: TRBJ1-2; clone_size: -; v_call: TRBV7-9; d_call: -
cdr3_nt: TGCAGCGTTGAAGCCGTTCAGACCGGGGGGGATGGCTACACCTTC; cdr3_aa: CSVEAVQTGGDGYTF; j_call: TRBJ1-2; clone_size: few; v_call: TRBV29-1; d_call: -
cdr3_nt: TGTGCCACGAAACACGGGGACCTCACAGATACGCAGTATTTT; cdr3_aa: CATKHGDLTDTQYF; j_call: TRBJ2-3; clone_size: few; v_call: TRBV10-3; d_call: -
cdr3_nt: TGCAGCGTTGCCCTCGGATCCTCTGGGGCCAACGTCCTGACTTTC; cdr3_aa: CSVALGSSGANVLTF; j_call: TRBJ2-6; clone_size: few; v_call: TRBV29-1; d_call: -
cdr3_nt: TGCAGCGTTGACGGGACTAGCGGGGGAAAGGGGTTCTTC; cdr3_aa: CSVDGTSGGKGFF; j_call: TRBJ2-1; clone_size: -; v_call: TRBV29-1; d_call: TRBD2
cdr3_nt: TGTGCCAGCAGTTCCCTTAACAGGGGCCCTGGAAACACCATATATTTT; cdr3_aa: CASSSLNRGPGNTIYF; j_call: TRBJ1-3; clone_size: -; v_call: TRBV27; d_call: TRBD1
cdr3_nt: TGTGCCAGCAGGGGCAGGAGGAATGAAAAACTGTTTTTT; cdr3_aa: CASRGRRNEKLFF; j_call: TRBJ1-4; clone_size: -; v_call: TRBV27; d_call: -
cdr3_nt: TGTGCCTGGAGTGGGATCTACGAGCAGTACTTC; cdr3_aa: CAWSGIYEQYF; j_call: TRBJ2-7; clone_size: -; v_call: TRBV30; d_call: -
cdr3_nt: TGTGCCAGCAGTGAGATAGGGGGCGGGCAGCCCCAGCATTTT; cdr3_aa: CASSEIGGGQPQHF; j_call: TRBJ1-5; clone_size: -; v_call: TRBV2; d_call: TRBD1
cdr3_nt: TGCACCAGCAGCCAAGATCAAGAGGGGCTAGCGGGGGGTAATCGCACAGATACGCAGTATTTT; cdr3_aa: CTSSQDQEGLAGGNRTDTQYF; j_call: TRBJ2-3; clone_size: -; v_call: TRBV1; d_call: -
cdr3_nt: TGCGCCAGCAGCTTGGCGAAGGGGTCCTACGAGCAGTACTTC; cdr3_aa: CASSLAKGSYEQYF; j_call: TRBJ2-7; clone_size: -; v_call: TRBV5-1; d_call: -
cdr3_nt: TGTGCCTGGAGACTTCTACAGGGGAACATTCAGTACTTC; cdr3_aa: CAWRLLQGNIQYF; j_call: TRBJ2-4; clone_size: -; v_call: TRBV30; d_call: TRBD1
cdr3_nt: TGTGCCAGCAGCTCACAGGGTAGGCAGTACTTC; cdr3_aa: CASSSQGRQYF; j_call: TRBJ2-7; clone_size: -; v_call: TRBV7-9; d_call: -
cdr3_nt: TGCAGCGTTGTGATTAGCGAAAACACAGATACGCAGTATTTT; cdr3_aa: CSVVISENTDTQYF; j_call: TRBJ2-3; clone_size: -; v_call: TRBV29-1; d_call: -
cdr3_nt: TGCGCCAGCAGCCAAGAGAGGTGGACAGTGTCCTACGAGCAGTACTTC; cdr3_aa: CASSQERWTVSYEQYF; j_call: TRBJ2-7; clone_size: once; v_call: TRBV4-1; d_call: -
cdr3_nt: TGCGCCAGCGGCCAAGAGACCCAGTACTTC; cdr3_aa: CASGQETQYF; j_call: TRBJ2-5; clone_size: -; v_call: TRBV5-1; d_call: -
cdr3_nt: TGTGCCAGCAGCATAGGGGGGGGCGAGAGGAGTCAGCCCCAGCATTTT; cdr3_aa: CASSIGGGERSQPQHF; j_call: TRBJ1-5; clone_size: -; v_call: TRBV13; d_call: -
cdr3_nt: TGTGCCAGCAGTCCCGGGACAGGGGCCATTCACGAGCAGTACTTC; cdr3_aa: CASSPGTGAIHEQYF; j_call: TRBJ2-7; clone_size: -; v_call: TRBV2; d_call: TRBD1
cdr3_nt: TGTGCCAGCAACCCCAGGGTGCAAGAGACCCAGTACTTC; cdr3_aa: CASNPRVQETQYF; j_call: TRBJ2-5; clone_size: -; v_call: TRBV28; d_call: -
cdr3_nt: TGTGCCAGCAGCCAAGATCGGGCTTACAATGAGCAGTTCTTC; cdr3_aa: CASSQDRAYNEQFF; j_call: TRBJ2-1; clone_size: few; v_call: TRBV5-5; d_call: -
cdr3_nt: TGCAGCGCGGCAGGGCACGACACCATATATTTT; cdr3_aa: CSAAGHDTIYF; j_call: TRBJ1-3; clone_size: -; v_call: TRBV29-1; d_call: -